This T cell receptor beta chain was documented in a study of T cells in Graves' hyperthyroidism and ophthalmopathy. General observations from the study: Blood shared most expanded thyroid clonotypes above 0.001.

Researchers took RNA transcripts and amplified the TCR beta CDR3 regions from them. HTBI primers were employed in a first-round RT-PCR of the TCR CDR3. In TCRdb, the multiplex PCR reads were re-called with MiXCR into one record per CDR3 protein. The sample has approximately 570,000 distinct CDR3 sequences; just under 20% are singletons. CDR3 length equals 13 residues. The germline V and J ends were trimmed by 3 bases and 4 bases, with 7 bases remaining between them. The germline gives CDR1 LGHDT, CDR2 YNNKEL (reference sequence). This clonotype was recorded a few times. Its antigen is still unknown. Clinical Activity Scores of at least 3, NOSPECS grades of at least 4 and durations under 3 months characterized ophthalmopathy patients. Used for diagnoses were clinical symptoms, serum thyroxine and TRAb, thyroid ultrasound and orbital computed tomography. PBMCs were obtained from approximately 10 ml fresh peripheral blood.

The chain links TRBV3-1 to TRBJ1-3, with D unresolved. Input material: blood. This sequence was found in a man between 40 and 49 years old with Graves' ophthalmopathy. The CDR3 loop reads CASSQIWGNTIYF. The CDR3, as DNA: TGTGCCAGCAGCCAGATATGGGGAAACACCATATATTTT.